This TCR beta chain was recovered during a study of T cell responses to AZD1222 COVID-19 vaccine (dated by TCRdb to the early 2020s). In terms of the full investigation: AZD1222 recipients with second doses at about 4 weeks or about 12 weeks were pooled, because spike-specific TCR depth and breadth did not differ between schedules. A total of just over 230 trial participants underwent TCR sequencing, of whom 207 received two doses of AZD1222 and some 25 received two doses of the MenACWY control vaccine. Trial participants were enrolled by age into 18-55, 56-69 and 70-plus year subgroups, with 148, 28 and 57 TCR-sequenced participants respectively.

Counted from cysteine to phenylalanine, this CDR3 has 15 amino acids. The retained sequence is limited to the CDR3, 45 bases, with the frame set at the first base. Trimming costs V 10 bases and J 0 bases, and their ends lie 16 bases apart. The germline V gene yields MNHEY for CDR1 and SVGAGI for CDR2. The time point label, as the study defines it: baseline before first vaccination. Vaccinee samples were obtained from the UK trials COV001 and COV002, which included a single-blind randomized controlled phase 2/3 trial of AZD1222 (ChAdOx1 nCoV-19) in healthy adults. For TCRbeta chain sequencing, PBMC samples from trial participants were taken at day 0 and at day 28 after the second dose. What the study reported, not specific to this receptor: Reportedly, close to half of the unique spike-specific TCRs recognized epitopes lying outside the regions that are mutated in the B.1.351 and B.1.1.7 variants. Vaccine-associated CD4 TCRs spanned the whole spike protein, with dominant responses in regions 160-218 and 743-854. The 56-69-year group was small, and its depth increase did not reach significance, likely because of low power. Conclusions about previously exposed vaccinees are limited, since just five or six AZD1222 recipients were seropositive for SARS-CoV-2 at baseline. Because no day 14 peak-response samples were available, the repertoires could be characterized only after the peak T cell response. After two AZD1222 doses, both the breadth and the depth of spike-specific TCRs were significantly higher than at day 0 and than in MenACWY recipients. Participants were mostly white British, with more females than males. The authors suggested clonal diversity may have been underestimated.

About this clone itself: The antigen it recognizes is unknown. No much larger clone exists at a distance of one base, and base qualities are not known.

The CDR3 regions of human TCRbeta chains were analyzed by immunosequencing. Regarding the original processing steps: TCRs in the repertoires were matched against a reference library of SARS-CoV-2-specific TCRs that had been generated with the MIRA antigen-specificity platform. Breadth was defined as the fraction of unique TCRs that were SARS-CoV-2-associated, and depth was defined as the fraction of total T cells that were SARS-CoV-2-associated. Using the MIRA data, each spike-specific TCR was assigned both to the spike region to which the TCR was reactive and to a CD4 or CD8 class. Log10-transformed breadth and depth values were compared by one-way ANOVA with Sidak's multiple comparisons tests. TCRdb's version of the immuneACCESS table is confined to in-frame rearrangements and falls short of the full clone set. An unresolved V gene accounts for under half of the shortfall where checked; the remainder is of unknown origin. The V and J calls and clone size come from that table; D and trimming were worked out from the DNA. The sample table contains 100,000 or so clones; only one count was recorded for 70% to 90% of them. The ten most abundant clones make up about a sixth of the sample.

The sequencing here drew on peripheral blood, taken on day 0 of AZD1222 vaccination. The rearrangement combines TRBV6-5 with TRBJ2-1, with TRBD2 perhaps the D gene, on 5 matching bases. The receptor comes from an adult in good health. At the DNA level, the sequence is TGTGCCATCTCTCGGAGGATGAGCTCCTACAATGAGCAGTTCTTC. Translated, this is CAISRRMSSYNEQFF.